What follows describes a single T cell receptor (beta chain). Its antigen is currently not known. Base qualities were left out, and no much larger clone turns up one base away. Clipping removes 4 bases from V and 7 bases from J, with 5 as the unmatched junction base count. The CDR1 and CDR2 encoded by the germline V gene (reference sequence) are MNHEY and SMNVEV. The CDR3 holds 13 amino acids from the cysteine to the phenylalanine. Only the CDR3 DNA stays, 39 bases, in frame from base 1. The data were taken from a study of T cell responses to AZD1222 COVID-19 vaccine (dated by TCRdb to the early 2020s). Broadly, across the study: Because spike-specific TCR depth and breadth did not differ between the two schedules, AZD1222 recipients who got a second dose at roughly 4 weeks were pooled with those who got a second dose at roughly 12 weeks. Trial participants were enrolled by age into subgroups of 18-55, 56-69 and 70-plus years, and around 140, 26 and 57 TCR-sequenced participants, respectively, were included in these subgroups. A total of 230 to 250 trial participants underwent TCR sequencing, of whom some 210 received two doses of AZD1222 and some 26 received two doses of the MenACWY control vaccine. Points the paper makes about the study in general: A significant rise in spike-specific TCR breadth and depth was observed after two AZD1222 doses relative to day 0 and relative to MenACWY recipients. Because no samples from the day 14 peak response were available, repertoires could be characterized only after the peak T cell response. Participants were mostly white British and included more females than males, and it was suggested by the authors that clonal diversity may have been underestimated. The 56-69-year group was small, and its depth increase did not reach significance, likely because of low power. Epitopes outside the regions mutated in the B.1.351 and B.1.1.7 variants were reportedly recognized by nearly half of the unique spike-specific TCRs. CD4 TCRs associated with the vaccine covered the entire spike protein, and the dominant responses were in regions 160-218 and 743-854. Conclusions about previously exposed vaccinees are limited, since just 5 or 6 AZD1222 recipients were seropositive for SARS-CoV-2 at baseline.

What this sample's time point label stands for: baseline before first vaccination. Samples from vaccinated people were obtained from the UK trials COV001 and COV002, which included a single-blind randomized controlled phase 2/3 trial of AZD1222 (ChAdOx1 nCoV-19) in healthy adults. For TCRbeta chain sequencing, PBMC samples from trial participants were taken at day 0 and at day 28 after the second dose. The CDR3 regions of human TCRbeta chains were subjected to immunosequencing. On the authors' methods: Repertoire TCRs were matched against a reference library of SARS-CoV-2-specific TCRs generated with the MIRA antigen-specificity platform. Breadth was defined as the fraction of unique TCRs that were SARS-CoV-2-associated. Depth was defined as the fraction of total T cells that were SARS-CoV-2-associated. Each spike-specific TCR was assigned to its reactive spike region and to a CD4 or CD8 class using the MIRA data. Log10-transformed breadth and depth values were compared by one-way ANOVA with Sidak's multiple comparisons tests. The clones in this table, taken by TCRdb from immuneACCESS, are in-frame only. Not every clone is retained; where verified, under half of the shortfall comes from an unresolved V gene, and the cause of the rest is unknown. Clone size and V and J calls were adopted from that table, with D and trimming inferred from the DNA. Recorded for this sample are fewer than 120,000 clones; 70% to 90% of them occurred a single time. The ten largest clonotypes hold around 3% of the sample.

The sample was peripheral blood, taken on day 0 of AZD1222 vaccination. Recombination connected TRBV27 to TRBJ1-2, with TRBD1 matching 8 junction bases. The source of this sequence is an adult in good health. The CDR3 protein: CASSSTDRAGYTF. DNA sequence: TGTGCCAGCAGTTCCACGGACAGGGCTGGCTACACCTTC.